The 14 T cell receptor beta chains given below trace back to one sample, sequenced in a study of cytomegalovirus exposure and HLA in healthy donors. Here immunoSEQ multiplex PCR was the method, and the copy in TCRdb shows in-frame clones only, minus some. The repertoire holds 140,000 to 150,000 clones, with approximately 94% as singletons. The specimen sequenced was PBMCs. These receptors were taken from a man younger than 35 in good health and CMV-seropositive.

The V call is TRBV23-1, the J call TRBJ1-2, with 10 bases aligning to TRBD1. TRBV23-1 is flagged as an ORF with uncertain function. The CDR3 loop spans 18 amino acids. With 0 bases clipped from V and 2 bases from J, the junction kept 9 bases outside the gene matches. The CDR3 loop is CASSQSRNRTGGNYGYTF. The CDR3 DNA reads as TGCGCCAGCAGTCAATCGAGGAACCGGACAGGGGGAAACTATGGCTACACCTTC.

The V call is TRBV5-1, the J call TRBJ1-2; D may be TRBD1 (6 bases). Germline CDR1 and CDR2: SGHRS and YFSETQ. V dropped 0 bases and J dropped 6 bases, with 6 bases sitting between them. The CDR3 spans 12 residues. CDR3 DNA: TGCGCCAGCAGCTTGGGGACAGATGGCTACACCTTC. This encodes CASSLGTDGYTF.

The chain combines TRBV5-4 with TRBJ1-4; 7 positions match TRBD1. This CDR3 has 14 residues. Germline CDR1 is SGHNT and CDR2 is YYREEE (reference sequence). The junction had 7 bases not matched to a gene; V was cut back by 7 bases and J by 4 bases. The CDR3 loop is CASSSGQRNEKLFF. The DNA of the CDR3 is TGTGCCAGCTCCTCGGGACAGCGTAATGAAAAACTGTTTTTT.

The chain joins TRBV15 to TRBJ2-7, with 8 bases fitting TRBD2. The ends lost 0 bases at V and 4 bases at J; junction bases unmatched: 5. CDR1 is LNHNV, CDR2 YYDKDF, per germline (reference sequence). This CDR3 is 15 amino acids long. CDR3 sequence: CATSRELASGYEQYF. The CDR3 coding sequence is TGTGCCACCAGCAGAGAGTTGGCTAGCGGGTACGAGCAGTACTTC.

The chain combines TRBV7-9 with TRBJ2-5; a possible D gene is TRBD1 (5 bases). Per germline, CDR1 SEHNR and CDR2 FQNEAQ (reference sequence). Trimming took 5 bases from V and 4 from J, leaving 11 bases between them. CDR3 length: 13 amino acids. CDR3 DNA: TGTGCCAGCAGCCAGGGATGGGGAGAGACCCAGTACTTC. It encodes CASSQGWGETQYF.

The DNA for the CDR3 is TGTGCCAGCAGCTTAAATACAGGGGCTTCATATGGCTACACCTTC. It is translated as CASSLNTGASYGYTF. This chain links TRBV7-8 with TRBJ1-2; TRBD1 matches 7 bases. V was clipped by 2 bases and J by 5 bases; unmatched bases: 8. CDR3 length equals 15 residues. Germline CDR1 and CDR2: SGHVS and FQNEAQ.

The genes are TRBV18 and TRBJ2-3; unclear D gene. The V gene's germline CDR1 is KGHSH and CDR2 LQKENI. The CDR3 has 15 residues. V was clipped by 2 bases and J by 2 bases, with 11 bases between them. The CDR3 loop reads CASSPVPVYTDTQYF. CDR3 coding DNA: TGTGCCAGCTCACCAGTCCCGGTTTACACAGATACGCAGTATTTT.

The J gene is TRBJ2-1, the V gene TRBV5-1, with D perhaps TRBD2 (5 bases). The CDR3 is made up of 14 amino acids. Germline loops: CDR1 SGHRS, CDR2 YFSETQ. The V and J ends lost 1 base and 10 bases respectively, with 15 bases between them. CDR3 residues: CASSLSTTDGEQFF. In DNA form, the CDR3 reads TGCGCCAGCAGCTTGTCGACTACCGATGGGGAGCAGTTCTTC.

V gene TRBV2 combines with J gene TRBJ2-3; 11 nucleotides match TRBD2. The CDR3 covers 15 residues. J lost 3 bases, V lost 11 bases, and 10 bases had no gene match. Germline V gene data show CDR1 as SNHLY and CDR2 as FYNNEI. The CDR3 region is CAGAIAGGPTDTQYF. CDR3 bases: TGTGCCGGGGCGATAGCGGGAGGGCCGACAGATACGCAGTATTTT.

J is TRBJ1-1 and V is TRBV6-5; 7 bases are a match to TRBD1. Trimming removed 6 bases from V and 4 bases from J; junction bases left unmatched: 8. Germline V gives CDR1 MNHEY, CDR2 SVGAGI. The CDR3 runs 14 residues. The CDR3 sequence is CASRLQTGSTEAFF. The CDR3 bases are TGTGCCAGCAGGCTCCAGACAGGGTCCACTGAAGCTTTCTTT.

This chain uses TRBV18 with TRBJ2-2, with a tentative D call TRBD2 (5 bases). CDR3 length: 18 residues. The germline V gene has CDR1 KGHSH and CDR2 LQKENI. Trimming cost V 1 base and J 7 bases, with 22 bases left between them. The CDR3 DNA follows: TGTGCCAGCTCACCACGCGTTAGGCGCCTAGGAGGAGGCGGGGAGCTGTTTTTT. It yields the protein CASSPRVRRLGGGGELFF.

J is TRBJ2-2 and V is TRBV4-1, with a possible D match to TRBD1 (5 bases). V was pared by 0 bases and J by 1 base, with 12 bases between. The CDR3 loop spans 17 amino acids. Per the germline V gene, CDR1 is MGHRA and CDR2 is YSYEKL. CDR3 residues: CASSQDLRTQNTGELFF. CDR3 bases: TGCGCCAGCAGCCAAGATCTCAGGACACAGAACACCGGGGAGCTGTTTTTT.

The rearrangement joins TRBV19 to TRBJ1-2; TRBD1 might be the D (5 bases). CDR1 is LNHDA and CDR2 is SQIVND in the germline V gene (reference sequence). Between the trimmed V and J ends, which lost 3 bases and 0 bases, there was a span of 17 bases. The CDR3 runs 17 residues. The CDR3 loop reads CASSIWGSALSNYGYTF. As DNA, the CDR3 is TGTGCCAGTAGTATCTGGGGCAGCGCTTTGTCTAACTATGGCTACACCTTC.

This clone rates as medium-sized. The genes are TRBV27 and TRBJ1-2, with 10 bases matching TRBD1. In germline, CDR1 is MNHEY, CDR2 SMNVEV (reference sequence). The CDR3 runs to 16 residues. Germline trimming cut 6 bases from V and 3 bases from J; bases unmatched to any gene: 10. The DNA of the CDR3 is TGTGCCAGCAGCCCAGGGGGGACAGGGGATCACTATGGCTACACCTTC. It encodes CASSPGGTGDHYGYTF.